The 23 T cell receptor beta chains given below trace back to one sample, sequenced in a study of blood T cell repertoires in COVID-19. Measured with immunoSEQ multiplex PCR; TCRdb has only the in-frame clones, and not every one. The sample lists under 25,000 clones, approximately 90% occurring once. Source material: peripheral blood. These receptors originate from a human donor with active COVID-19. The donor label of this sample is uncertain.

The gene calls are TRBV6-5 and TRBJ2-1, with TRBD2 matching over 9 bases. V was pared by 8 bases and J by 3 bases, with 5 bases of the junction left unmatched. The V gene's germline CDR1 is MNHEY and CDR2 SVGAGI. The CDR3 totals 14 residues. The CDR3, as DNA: TGTGCCAGCCACTTTAGCGGGAGCTACAATGAGCAGTTCTTC. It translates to CASHFSGSYNEQFF.

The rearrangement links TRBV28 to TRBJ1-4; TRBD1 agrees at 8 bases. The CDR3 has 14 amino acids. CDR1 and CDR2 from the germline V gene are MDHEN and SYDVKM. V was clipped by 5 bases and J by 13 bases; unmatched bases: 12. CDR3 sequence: CASSHPRGREGLFF. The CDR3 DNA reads TGTGCCAGCAGTCACCCCAGGGGGCGGGAGGGACTGTTTTTT.

The CDR3 DNA follows: TGTGCCAGCAGCTTAGAGGACTCAGACAATGAGCAGTTCTTC. It is translated as CASSLEDSDNEQFF. The J gene is TRBJ2-1, the V gene TRBV7-2; D is possibly TRBD2 (5 bases). This CDR3 has 14 amino acids. CDR1 SGHTA and CDR2 FQGNSA come from the germline V gene. V lost 1 base and J lost 5, with 9 bases in between.

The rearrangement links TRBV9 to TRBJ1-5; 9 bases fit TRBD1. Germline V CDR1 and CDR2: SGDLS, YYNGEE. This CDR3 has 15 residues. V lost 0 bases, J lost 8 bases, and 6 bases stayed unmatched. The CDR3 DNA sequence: TGTGCCAGCAGCGTAGCTAACGGGGACAGGGAGCCCCAGCATTTT. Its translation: CASSVANGDREPQHF.

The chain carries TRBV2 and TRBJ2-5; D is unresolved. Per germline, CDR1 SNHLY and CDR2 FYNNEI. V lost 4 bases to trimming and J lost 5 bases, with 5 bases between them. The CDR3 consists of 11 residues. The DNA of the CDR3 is TGTGCCAGCAGTGTTGGCGAGACCCAGTACTTC. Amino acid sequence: CASSVGETQYF. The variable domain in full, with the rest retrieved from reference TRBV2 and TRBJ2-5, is EPEVTQTPSHQVTQMGQEVILRCVPISNHLYFYWYRQILGQKVEFLVSFYNNEISEKSEIFDDQFSVERPDGSNFTLKIRSTKLEDSAMYFCASSVGETQYFGPGTRLLVL.

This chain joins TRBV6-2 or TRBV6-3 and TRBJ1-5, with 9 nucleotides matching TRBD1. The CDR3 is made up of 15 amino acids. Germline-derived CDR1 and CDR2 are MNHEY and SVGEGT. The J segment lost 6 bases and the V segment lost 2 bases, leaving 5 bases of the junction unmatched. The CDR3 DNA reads TGTGCCAGCAGTTACAGCGGACAGGGGAGTCAGCCCCAGCATTTT. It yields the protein CASSYSGQGSQPQHF.

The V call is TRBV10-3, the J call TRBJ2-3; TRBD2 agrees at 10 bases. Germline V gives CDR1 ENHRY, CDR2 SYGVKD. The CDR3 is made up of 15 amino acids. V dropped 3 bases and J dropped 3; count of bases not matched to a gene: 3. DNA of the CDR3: TGTGCCATCAGTGATGGGACTAGCGAAACAGATACGCAGTATTTT. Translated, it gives CAISDGTSETDTQYF.

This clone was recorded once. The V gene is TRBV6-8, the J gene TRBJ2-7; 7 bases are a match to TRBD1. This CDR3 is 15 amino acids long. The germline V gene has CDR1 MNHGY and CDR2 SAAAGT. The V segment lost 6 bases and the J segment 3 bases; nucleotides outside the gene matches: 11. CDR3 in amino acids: CASRLAGTVLYEQYF. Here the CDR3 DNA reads TGTGCCAGCAGATTGGCCGGGACAGTACTCTACGAGCAGTACTTC.

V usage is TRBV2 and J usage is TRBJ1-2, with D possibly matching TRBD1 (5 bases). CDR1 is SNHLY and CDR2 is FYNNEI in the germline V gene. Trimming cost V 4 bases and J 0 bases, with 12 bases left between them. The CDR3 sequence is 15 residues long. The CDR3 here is CASSVVREANYGYTF. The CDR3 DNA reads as TGTGCCAGCAGTGTGGTCAGGGAAGCTAACTATGGCTACACCTTC.

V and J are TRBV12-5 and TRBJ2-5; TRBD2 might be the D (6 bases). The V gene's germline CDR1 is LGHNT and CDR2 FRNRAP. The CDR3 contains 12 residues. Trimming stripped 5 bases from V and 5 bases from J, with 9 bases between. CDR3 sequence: CASGGGLETQYF. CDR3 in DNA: TGTGCTAGTGGTGGAGGGCTGGAGACCCAGTACTTC.

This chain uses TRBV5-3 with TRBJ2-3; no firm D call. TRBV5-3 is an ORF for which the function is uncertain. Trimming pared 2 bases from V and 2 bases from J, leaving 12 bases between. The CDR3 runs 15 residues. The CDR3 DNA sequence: TGTGCCAGAAGCTTTTGCCACAAACACACAGATACGCAGTATTTT. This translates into CARSFCHKHTDTQYF.

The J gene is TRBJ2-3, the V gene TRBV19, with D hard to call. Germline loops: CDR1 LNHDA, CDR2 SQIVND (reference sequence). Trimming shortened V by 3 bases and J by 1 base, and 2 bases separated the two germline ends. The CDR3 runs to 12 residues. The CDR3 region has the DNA TGTGCCAGTAGTATCGGCACAGATACGCAGTATTTT. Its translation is CASSIGTDTQYF.

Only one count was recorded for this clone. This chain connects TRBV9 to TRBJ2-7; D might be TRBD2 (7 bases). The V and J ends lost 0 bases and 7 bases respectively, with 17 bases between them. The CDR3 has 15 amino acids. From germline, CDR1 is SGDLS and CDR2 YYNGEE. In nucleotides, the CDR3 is TGTGCCAGCAGCGTAGGGGGGGGGCTCCCCGGTGAGCAGTACTTC. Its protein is CASSVGGGLPGEQYF.

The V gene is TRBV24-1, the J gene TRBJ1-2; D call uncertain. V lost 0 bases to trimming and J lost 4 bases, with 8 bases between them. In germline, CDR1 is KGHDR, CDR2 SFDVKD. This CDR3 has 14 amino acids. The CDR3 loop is CATSDLGTSYGYTF. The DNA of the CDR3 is TGTGCCACCAGTGATTTGGGCACCTCCTATGGCTACACCTTC.

The CDR3 region is CASSSSGEQFF. CDR3 sequence (DNA): TGTGCCAGTAGTTCATCAGGGGAGCAGTTCTTC. The chain recombines TRBV19 with TRBJ2-1, with a possible D match to TRBD1 (5 bases). V lost 5 bases and J 10 bases, leaving 9 bases between the germline ends. CDR1 LNHDA and CDR2 SQIVND come from the germline V gene (reference sequence). The CDR3 contains 11 residues. The complete variable domain, with remaining parts taken from reference TRBV19 and TRBJ2-1, reads DGGITQSPKYLFRKEGQNVTLSCEQNLNHDAMYWYRQDPGQGLRLIYYSQIVNDFQKGDIAEGYSVSREKKESFPLTVTSAQKNPTAFYLCASSSSGEQFFGPGTRLTVL.

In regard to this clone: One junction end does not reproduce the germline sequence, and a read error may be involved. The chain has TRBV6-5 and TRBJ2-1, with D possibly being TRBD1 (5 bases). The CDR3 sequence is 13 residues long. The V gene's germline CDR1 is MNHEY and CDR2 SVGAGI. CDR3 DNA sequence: TGTGCCAGCGAGTCGGACACCCCGGTGATCCGGCTCTTC. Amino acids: CASESDTPVIRLF.

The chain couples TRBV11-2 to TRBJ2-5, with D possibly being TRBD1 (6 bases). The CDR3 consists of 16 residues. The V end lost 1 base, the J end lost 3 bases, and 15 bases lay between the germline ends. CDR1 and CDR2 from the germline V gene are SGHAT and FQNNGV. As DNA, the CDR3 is TGTGCCAGCAGCTTAGTCGTTGGGGGCAGGGAAGAGACCCAGTACTTC. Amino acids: CASSLVVGGREETQYF.

CDR3 residues: CSVAQGNTNEKLFF. The CDR3 DNA reads TGCAGCGTCGCGCAGGGGAACACTAATGAAAAACTGTTTTTT. The gene calls are TRBV29-1 and TRBJ1-4; possibly TRBD1 for D (6 bases). V lost 6 bases to trimming and J lost 2 bases, with 13 bases between them. CDR1 and CDR2 from the germline V gene are SQVTM and ANQGSEA. CDR3 size: 14 residues. Looking up the rest from reference TRBV29-1 and TRBJ1-4 gives the full variable domain: SAVISQKPSRDICQRGTSLTIQCQVDSQVTMMFWYRQQPGQSLTLIATANQGSEATYESGFVIDKFPISRPNLTFSTLTVSNMSPEDSSIYLCSVAQGNTNEKLFFGSGTQLSVL.

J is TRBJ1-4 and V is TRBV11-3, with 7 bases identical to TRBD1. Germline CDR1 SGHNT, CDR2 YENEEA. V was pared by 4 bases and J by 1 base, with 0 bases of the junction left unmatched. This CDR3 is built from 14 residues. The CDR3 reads CASSSGGTNEKLFF. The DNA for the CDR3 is TGTGCCAGCAGCTCAGGGGGAACTAATGAAAAACTGTTTTTT.

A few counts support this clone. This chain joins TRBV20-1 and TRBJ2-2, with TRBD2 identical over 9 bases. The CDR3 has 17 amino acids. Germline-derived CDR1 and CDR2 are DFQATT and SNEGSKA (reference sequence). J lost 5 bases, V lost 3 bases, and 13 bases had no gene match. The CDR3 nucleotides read TGCAGTGCTAGTCCCGGACTAGCGCGAGCGGATACCGGGGAGCTGTTTTTT. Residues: CSASPGLARADTGELFF.

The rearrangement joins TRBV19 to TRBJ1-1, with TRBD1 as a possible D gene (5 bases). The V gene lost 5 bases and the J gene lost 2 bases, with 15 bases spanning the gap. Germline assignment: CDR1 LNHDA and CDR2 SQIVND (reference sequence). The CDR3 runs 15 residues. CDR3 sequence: CASSPQGGVNTEAFF. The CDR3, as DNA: TGTGCCAGTAGTCCTCAGGGAGGAGTAAACACTGAAGCTTTCTTT.

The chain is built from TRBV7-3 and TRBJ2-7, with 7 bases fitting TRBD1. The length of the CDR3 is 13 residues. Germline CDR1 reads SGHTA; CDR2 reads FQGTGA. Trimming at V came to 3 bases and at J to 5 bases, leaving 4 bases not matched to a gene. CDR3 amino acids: CASSFTGDHEQYF. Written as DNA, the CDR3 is TGTGCCAGCAGCTTCACAGGGGACCACGAGCAGTACTTC.

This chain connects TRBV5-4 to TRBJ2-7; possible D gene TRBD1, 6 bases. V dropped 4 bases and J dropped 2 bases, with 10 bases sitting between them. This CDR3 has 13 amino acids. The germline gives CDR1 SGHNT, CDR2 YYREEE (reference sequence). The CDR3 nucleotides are TGTGCCAGCAGCGGTCAGGGGACCTACGAGCAGTACTTC. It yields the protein CASSGQGTYEQYF.